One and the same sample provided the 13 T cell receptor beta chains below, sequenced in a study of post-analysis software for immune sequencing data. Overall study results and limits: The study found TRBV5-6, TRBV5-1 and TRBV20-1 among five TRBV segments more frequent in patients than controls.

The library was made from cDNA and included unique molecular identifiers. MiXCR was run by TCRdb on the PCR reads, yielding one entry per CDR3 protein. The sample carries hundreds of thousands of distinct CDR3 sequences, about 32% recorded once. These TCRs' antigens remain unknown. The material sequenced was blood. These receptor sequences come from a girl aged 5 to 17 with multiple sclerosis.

Here the CDR3 reads CASSLEGWTEAFF. In nucleotides, the CDR3 is TGTGCCAGCAGCTTAGAGGGGTGGACTGAAGCTTTCTTT. The chain recombines TRBV7-2 with TRBJ1-1, with a weak D call TRBD1 (5 bases). V was trimmed by 1 base and J by 5 bases, leaving 8 bases between them. CDR3 size: 13 residues. The germline V gene encodes CDR1 SGHTA and CDR2 FQGNSA.

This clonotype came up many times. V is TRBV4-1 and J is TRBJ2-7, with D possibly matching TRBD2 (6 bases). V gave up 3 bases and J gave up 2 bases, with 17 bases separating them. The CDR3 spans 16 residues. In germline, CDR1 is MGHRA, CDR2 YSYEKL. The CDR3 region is CASSQRTAPGAYEQYF. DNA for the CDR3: TGCGCCAGCAGCCAGCGGACTGCGCCGGGGGCCTACGAGCAGTACTTC.

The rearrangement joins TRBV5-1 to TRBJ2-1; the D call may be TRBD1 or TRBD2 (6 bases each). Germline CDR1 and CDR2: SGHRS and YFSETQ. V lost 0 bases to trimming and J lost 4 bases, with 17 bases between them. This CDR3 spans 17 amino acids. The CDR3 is CASSLEGRTAPYNEQFF. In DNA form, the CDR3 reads TGCGCCAGCAGCTTGGAAGGGAGGACAGCCCCTTACAATGAGCAGTTCTTC.

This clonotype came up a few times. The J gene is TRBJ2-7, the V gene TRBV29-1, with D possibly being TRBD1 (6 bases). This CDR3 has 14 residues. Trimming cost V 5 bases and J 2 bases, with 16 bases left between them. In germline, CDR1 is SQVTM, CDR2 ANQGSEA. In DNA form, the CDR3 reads TGCAGCGTTATTGGGACAATACCCCCCTACGAGCAGTACTTC. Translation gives CSVIGTIPPYEQYF.

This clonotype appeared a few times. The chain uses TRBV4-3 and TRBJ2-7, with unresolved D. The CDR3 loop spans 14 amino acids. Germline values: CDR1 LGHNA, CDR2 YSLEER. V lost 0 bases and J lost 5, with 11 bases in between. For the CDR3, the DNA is TGCGCCAGCAGCCAAGACCCCGGCAGGCACGAGCAGTACTTC. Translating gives CASSQDPGRHEQYF.

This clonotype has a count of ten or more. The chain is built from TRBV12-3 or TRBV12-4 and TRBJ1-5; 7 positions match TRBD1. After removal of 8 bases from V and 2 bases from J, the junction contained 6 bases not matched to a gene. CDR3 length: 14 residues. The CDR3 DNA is TGTGCCAGCGCCGCGCAGGGGGGCAATCAGCCCCAGCATTTT. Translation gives CASAAQGGNQPQHF.

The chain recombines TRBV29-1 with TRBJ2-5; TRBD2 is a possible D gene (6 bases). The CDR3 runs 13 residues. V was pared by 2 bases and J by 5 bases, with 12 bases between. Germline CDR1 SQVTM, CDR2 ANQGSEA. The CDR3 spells CSVEPTRVETQYF. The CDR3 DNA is TGCAGCGTTGAACCGACTAGAGTTGAGACCCAGTACTTC.

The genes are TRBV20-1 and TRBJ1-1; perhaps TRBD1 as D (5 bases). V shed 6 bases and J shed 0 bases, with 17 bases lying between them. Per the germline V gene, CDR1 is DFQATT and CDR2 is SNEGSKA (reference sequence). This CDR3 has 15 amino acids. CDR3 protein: CSAQIPGTVNTEAFF. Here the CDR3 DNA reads TGCAGTGCCCAAATACCCGGGACGGTGAACACTGAAGCTTTCTTT.

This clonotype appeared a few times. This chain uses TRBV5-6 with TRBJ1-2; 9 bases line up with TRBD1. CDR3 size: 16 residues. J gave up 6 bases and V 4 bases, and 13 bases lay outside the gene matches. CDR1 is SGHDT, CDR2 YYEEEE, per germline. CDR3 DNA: TGTGCCAGCAGCCCTAACTTGGGACAGGGATTCCATGGCTACACCTTC. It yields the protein CASSPNLGQGFHGYTF.

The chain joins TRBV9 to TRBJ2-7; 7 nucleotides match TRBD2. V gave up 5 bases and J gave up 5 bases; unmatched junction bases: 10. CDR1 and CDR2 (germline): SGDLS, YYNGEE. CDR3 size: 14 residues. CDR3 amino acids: CASSGGGLSDEQYF. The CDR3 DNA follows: TGTGCCAGCAGTGGGGGAGGGCTATCGGACGAGCAGTACTTC.

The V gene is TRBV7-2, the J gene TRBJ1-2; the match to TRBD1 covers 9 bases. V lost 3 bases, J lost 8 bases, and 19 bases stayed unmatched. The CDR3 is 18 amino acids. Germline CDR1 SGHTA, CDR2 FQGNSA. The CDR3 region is CASSFGGSLRQGVDGYTF. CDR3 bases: TGTGCCAGCAGCTTCGGGGGAAGCCTAAGACAGGGGGTAGACGGCTACACCTTC.

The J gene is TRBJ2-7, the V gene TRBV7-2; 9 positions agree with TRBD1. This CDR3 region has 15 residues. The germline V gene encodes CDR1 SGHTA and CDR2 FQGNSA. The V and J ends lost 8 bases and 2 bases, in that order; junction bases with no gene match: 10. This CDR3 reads CASRYGGTGTYEQYF. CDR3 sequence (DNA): TGTGCCAGCCGATATGGGGGGACAGGGACCTACGAGCAGTACTTC.

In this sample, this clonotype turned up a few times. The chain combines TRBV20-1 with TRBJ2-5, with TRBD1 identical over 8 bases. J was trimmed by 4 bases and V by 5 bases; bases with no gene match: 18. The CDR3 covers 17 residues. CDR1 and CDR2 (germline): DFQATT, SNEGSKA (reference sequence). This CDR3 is CSAWDATQGAPVETQYF. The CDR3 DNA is TGCAGTGCTTGGGACGCAACTCAGGGGGCTCCGGTAGAGACCCAGTACTTC.